The next 13 T cell receptor beta chains were all read from a single sample in a study of tumor-infiltrating lymphocytes in primary liver carcinoma. Starting material of 500 ng total RNA yielded TCR beta cDNA via a constant-region primer. Generation of the TCR beta libraries relied on three nested multiplex PCR rounds using slightly modified ARM-PCR. The two initial PCR rounds, roughly 11 cycles each, used TRBV1-TRBV30 forward and C-beta reverse primers. TCRdb re-called the multiplex PCR reads through MiXCR, storing one row per CDR3 protein. The table lists fewer than 350,000 distinct CDR3 sequences, approximately 60% of them singletons. In addition to blood RNA drawn from unsorted whole blood, germline DNA was extracted. Sequencing was performed on peripheral blood. The receptors come from a man aged 40-55 years with primary liver carcinoma and hepatitis B virus infection.

This clonotype was seen once. The V call is TRBV28, the J call TRBJ1-2; 7 bases map to TRBD1. The CDR3 runs 16 residues. With 4 bases clipped from V and 0 bases from J, the junction kept 8 bases outside the gene matches. Germline lookup yields CDR1 MDHEN and CDR2 SYDVKM. For the CDR3, the DNA is TGTGCCAGCAGTTCGGACAGGAGCCGAGCTAACTATGGCTACACCTTC. It is translated as CASSSDRSRANYGYTF.

This clonotype is a singleton in its sample. One end of the junction is discordant with germline, which a read error may explain. The rearrangement joins TRBV29-1 to TRBJ2-7, with 8 bases identical to TRBD2. The length of the CDR3 is 13 residues. CDR1 SQVTM and CDR2 ANQGSEA come from the germline V gene. Written as DNA, the CDR3 is TGCAGCGACGGGGGGGTATCGACCTACGTGCAGTACTTC. This gives the protein CSDGGVSTYVQYF.

The chain carries TRBV11-2 and TRBJ2-5; TRBD2 agrees at 10 bases. The CDR3 consists of 17 residues. Looked up from germline, CDR1 is SGHAT and CDR2 is FQNNGV. The CDR3 reads CARSLSPAGGAQETQYF. The DNA for the CDR3 is TGTGCTAGGAGCTTATCCCCAGCGGGAGGGGCCCAAGAGACCCAGTACTTC.

In the case of this clonotype: A read error may explain this, as a much larger clone is one base away. The rearrangement uses TRBV6-1 and TRBJ2-1, with TRBD2 matching over 7 bases. Germline V lookup: CDR1 MNHNS, CDR2 SASEGT. The CDR3 is 15 residues long. The CDR3 is CASSEFAGADKEQFF. In DNA, the CDR3 is TGTGCCAGCAGTGAATTCGCGGGAGCAGACAAAGAGCAGTTCTTC.

With regard to this clonotype: A much larger clonotype is one base distant, so this may be a read error. The chain is built from TRBV14 and TRBJ1-6, with 7 bases aligning to TRBD1. This CDR3 comprises 14 residues. Germline V gene data show CDR1 as SGHDN and CDR2 as FVKESK. In DNA form, the CDR3 reads TGTGCCAGCAGCCAAGTAAGAGGAGGGGGCGACCTCCCCTTT. Translated: CASSQVRGGGDLPF. Full variable domain (remainder filled in from reference TRBV14 and TRBJ1-6): EAGVTQFPSHSVIEKGQTVTLRCDPISGHDNLYWYRRVMGKEIKFLLHFVKESKQDESGMPNNRFLAERTGGTYSTLKVQPAELEDSGVYFCASSQVRGGGDLPFGNGTRLTVT.

This clonotype was observed at least ten times. The J gene is TRBJ2-7, the V gene TRBV11-2; D is perhaps TRBD1 (5 bases). V dropped 8 bases and J dropped 5 bases, with 13 bases sitting between them. CDR3 size: 12 residues. Germline V CDR1 and CDR2: SGHAT, FQNNGV. CDR3 protein: CASQTVIHEQYF. For the CDR3, the DNA is TGTGCCAGCCAGACAGTCATACACGAGCAGTACTTC. The variable domain in full, completed from reference TRBV11-2 and TRBJ2-7, reads EAGVAQSPRYKIIEKRQSVAFWCNPISGHATLYWYQQILGQGPKLLIQFQNNGVVDDSQLPKDRFSAERLKGVDSTLKIQPAKLEDSAVYLCASQTVIHEQYFGPGTRLTVT.

As for this clonotype: One end of the junction is discordant with germline, which a read error may explain. The chain uses TRBV7-9 and TRBJ1-2; TRBD1 aligns across 10 bases. The germline V gene has CDR1 SEHNR and CDR2 FQNEAQ (reference sequence). CDR3 length: 16 residues. This CDR3 is CVSSYQPGQGYYGYTF. Here the CDR3 DNA reads TGTGTCAGCAGCTACCAACCGGGACAGGGGTACTATGGCTACACCTTC.

The table lists this clonotype with a few counts. The chain employs TRBV24-1 and TRBJ1-2; D gene uncertain. V was shortened by 4 bases and J by 8 bases, with 19 bases between the two germline ends. Germline-derived CDR1 and CDR2 are KGHDR and SFDVKD. The CDR3 has 15 residues. The CDR3 region has the DNA TGTGCCACCAGTGACCCCGCGGGCGGCGCCAGAGGCTACACCTTC. It codes for CATSDPAGGARGYTF.

Details on this clonotype: One end of the junction is discordant with germline, which a read error may explain. The chain uses TRBV4-3 and TRBJ2-1; TRBD1 is a possible D gene (5 bases). The CDR3 has 13 amino acids. Germline lookup yields CDR1 LGHNA and CDR2 YSLEER. The CDR3 sequence is CASSLGLDNEKFF. Here the CDR3 DNA reads TGCGCCAGCAGCCTCGGGTTGGACAATGAGAAGTTCTTC.

Comment on this clonotype: A much bigger clone sits one base away, suggesting this may be a read error. The chain recombines TRBV5-1 with TRBJ2-3; unclear D gene. CDR3 length: 13 residues. Trimming removed 4 bases at V and 5 bases at J, with 11 bases between. CDR1 is SGHRS, CDR2 YFSETQ, per germline. The CDR3 reads CASSPTRIDTQYF. CDR3 DNA sequence: TGCGCCAGCAGCCCGACGAGAATAGATACGCAGTATTTT.

A word on this clonotype: A much larger clonotype is one base distant, so this may be a read error. The chain uses TRBV6-5 and TRBJ2-7; 7 bases line up with TRBD2. Per the germline V gene, CDR1 is MNHEY and CDR2 is SVGAGI. The CDR3 loop spans 14 amino acids. The CDR3 coding sequence is TGTACCAGCACTCCAACGGGAGGAGGCTACGAGCAGTACTTC. The encoded protein is CTSTPTGGGYEQYF.

This clonotype was observed at least ten times. CDR3 sequence reads: CASSYEDAADTQYF. The DNA for the CDR3 is TGTGCCAGCAGTTACGAGGACGCGGCAGATACGCAGTATTTT. The chain couples TRBV6-5 to TRBJ2-3; no definite D call. V shed 2 bases and J shed 4 bases, with 10 bases lying between them. The CDR3 has 14 residues. Germline V CDR1 and CDR2: MNHEY, SVGAGI.

Note on this clonotype: One end of the junction fails to match germline, which may point to a read error. This rearrangement joins TRBV5-1 to TRBJ2-7; tentative D call: TRBD2 (5 bases). The CDR3 totals 13 residues. Germline V gene data show CDR1 as SGHRS and CDR2 as YFSETQ. CDR3 amino acids: CASSSLGSYKQYF. The CDR3 nucleotides are TGCGCCAGCAGCTCACTAGGTAGCTACAAGCAGTACTTC.